Below are 9 T cell receptor beta chains sequenced from a single sample in a study of blood T cell repertoires in COVID-19 (dated by TCRdb to 2019 to 2021). Libraries were made using the immunoSEQ multiplex PCR assay. TCRdb took this table from immuneACCESS and kept in-frame rearrangements with V and J called. Such tables lack part of the clones; where checked against another copy, unresolved V genes explain under half of the gap, and the rest is unexplained. Counted in this sample were some 320,000 clones; approximately 88% of them appeared once. The ten largest clones take up over 6% of the sample. Material: peripheral blood. These receptors came from a woman aged 25 to 45 who had recovered from COVID-19.

The genes are TRBV6-1 and TRBJ2-4, with TRBD2 as a possible D gene (7 bases). The V end lost 1 base, the J end lost 9 bases, and 13 bases lay between the germline ends. The CDR3 spans 14 residues. Germline V gene data show CDR1 as MNHNS and CDR2 as SASEGT. CDR3 bases: TGTGCCAGCAGTGAAGAAGTGGGGGGGGCCATTCAGTACTTC. It translates to CASSEEVGGAIQYF.

The rearrangement joins TRBV29-1 to TRBJ2-7; TRBD1 matches 8 bases. Germline loops: CDR1 SQVTM, CDR2 ANQGSEA. The CDR3 is 12 residues long. Trimming cost V 8 bases and J 3 bases; bases outside gene matches: 6. Written as DNA, the CDR3 is TGCAGCATGGGGACAGGAGACTACGAGCAGTACTTC. Translation: CSMGTGDYEQYF.

This chain connects TRBV3-1 (or the pseudogene TRBV3-2) to TRBJ2-7; D remains unclear. Germline CDR1 reads LGHDT; CDR2 reads YNNKEL (reference sequence). The CDR3 sequence is 15 residues long. V was pared by 3 bases and J by 6 bases, with 18 bases between. CDR3 DNA sequence: TGTGCCAGCAGCCAGTCCGGCGGAGCTGGCTTCGAGCAGTACTTC. Amino acid sequence: CASSQSGGAGFEQYF.

CDR3 sequence (DNA): TGTGCCAGCAGCTCCGGGAGAGATCAGCCCCAGCATTTT. Translation gives CASSSGRDQPQHF. The chain is built from TRBV9 and TRBJ1-5; no clear D gene. The CDR3 has 13 amino acids. Trimming stripped 4 bases from V and 5 bases from J, with 10 bases between. CDR1 is SGDLS, CDR2 YYNGEE, per germline.

J is TRBJ2-7 and V is TRBV7-2; D gene ambiguous. Trimming took off 4 bases at V and 3 bases at J, with 4 bases between the two ends. From germline, CDR1 is SGHTA and CDR2 FQGNSA. The CDR3 is 11 amino acids. CDR3 loop: CASSSVYEQYF. In nucleotides, the CDR3 is TGTGCCAGCAGCTCTGTCTACGAGCAGTACTTC.

This chain joins TRBV2 and TRBJ2-2; TRBD2 matches at 9 bases. With 4 bases clipped from V and 10 bases from J, the junction kept 7 bases outside the gene matches. The germline V gene has CDR1 SNHLY and CDR2 FYNNEI. CDR3 length equals 14 residues. CDR3 nucleotides: TGTGCCAGCAGTGCCGGGACTAGCTCCGAGGAGCTGTTTTTT. It is translated as CASSAGTSSEELFF.

The chain combines TRBV19 with TRBJ2-1; perhaps TRBD2 as D (6 bases). This CDR3 is 16 amino acids long. Germline-derived CDR1 and CDR2 are LNHDA and SQIVND (reference sequence). The germline V and J ends were trimmed by 3 bases and 0 bases, with 12 bases remaining between them. DNA for the CDR3: TGTGCCAGTAGTATGATAGACGGGGGCTCCTACAATGAGCAGTTCTTC. This encodes CASSMIDGGSYNEQFF.

This chain links TRBV10-3 with TRBJ2-6; D is unresolved. The CDR3 has 17 amino acids. V was pared by 0 bases and J by 0 bases, with 9 bases between. Germline values: CDR1 ENHRY, CDR2 SYGVKD. CDR3 bases: TGTGCCATCAGTGAGTCCTCAGTGCACTCTGGGGCCAACGTCCTGACTTTC. Its protein is CAISESSVHSGANVLTF.

The chain employs TRBV5-1 and TRBJ2-3; 7 nucleotides align to TRBD1. The V and J ends lost 0 bases and 5 bases, in that order; junction bases with no gene match: 6. There are 15 residues in the CDR3. Germline CDR1 and CDR2: SGHRS and YFSETQ. This CDR3 reads CASSLVGQVGDTQYF. Written as DNA, the CDR3 is TGCGCCAGCAGCTTGGTTGGACAGGTGGGAGATACGCAGTATTTT.